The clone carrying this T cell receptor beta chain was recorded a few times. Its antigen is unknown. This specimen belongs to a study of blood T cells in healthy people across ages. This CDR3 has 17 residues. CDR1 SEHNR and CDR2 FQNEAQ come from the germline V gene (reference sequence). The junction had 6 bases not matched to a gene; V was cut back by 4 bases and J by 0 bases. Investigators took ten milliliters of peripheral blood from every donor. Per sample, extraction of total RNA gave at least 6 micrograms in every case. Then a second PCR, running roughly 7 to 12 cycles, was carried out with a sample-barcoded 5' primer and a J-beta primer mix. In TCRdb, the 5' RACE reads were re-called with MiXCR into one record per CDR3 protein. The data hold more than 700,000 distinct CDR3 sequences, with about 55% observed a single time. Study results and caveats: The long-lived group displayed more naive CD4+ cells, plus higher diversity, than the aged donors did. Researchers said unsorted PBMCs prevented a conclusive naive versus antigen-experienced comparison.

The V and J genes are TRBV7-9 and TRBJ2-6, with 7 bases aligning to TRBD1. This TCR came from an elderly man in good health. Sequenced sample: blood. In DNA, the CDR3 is TGTGCCAGCAGCTACAGGGGCCAGAGCTCTGGGGCCAACGTCCTGACTTTC. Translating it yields CASSYRGQSSGANVLTF.